This TCR beta chain comes out of a study of control samples from healthy donors and cancer patients (dated by TCRdb to 2018 to 2021). To prepare the library, the immunoSEQ multiplex PCR assay was applied. TCRdb took this table from immuneACCESS and kept in-frame rearrangements with V and J called. Such tables lack part of the clones; where checked against another copy, unresolved V genes explain under half of the gap, and the rest is unexplained. Recorded for this sample are 91,000 or so clones; roughly nine tenths of them occurred a single time. Roughly 0.9% of the sample is held by the ten biggest clonotypes. As to this clone: Its binding antigen is unknown. Per-nucleotide qualities are absent, and no much larger clonotype sits a single base away.

Inclusive of the bounding cysteine and phenylalanine, the CDR3 is 15 residues long. CDR3 DNA is the only sequence kept; it has 45 bases, read in frame from the first base. V and J lose 8 bases and 0 bases, and a span of 14 bases separates them. From the germline V gene (reference sequence), CDR1 is SEHNR and CDR2 is FQNEAQ. The origin of this receptor is a young woman in good health. The receptor chain draws on TRBV7-9 and TRBJ1-3; TRBD1 is possibly the D segment (5 matching bases). Sequenced sample: blood. The sequenced DNA: TGTGCCAGCTTCCTCGGACAAAACTCTGGAAACACCATATATTTT. Its protein product is CASFLGQNSGNTIYF.